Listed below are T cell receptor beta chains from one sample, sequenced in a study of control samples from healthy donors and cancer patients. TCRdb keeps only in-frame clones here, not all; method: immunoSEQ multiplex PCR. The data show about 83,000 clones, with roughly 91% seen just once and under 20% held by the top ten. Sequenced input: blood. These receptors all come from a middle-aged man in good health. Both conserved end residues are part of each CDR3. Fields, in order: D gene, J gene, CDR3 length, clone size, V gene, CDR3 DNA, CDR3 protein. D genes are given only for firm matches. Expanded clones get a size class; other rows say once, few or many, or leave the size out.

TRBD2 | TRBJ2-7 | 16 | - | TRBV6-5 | TGTGCCAGCAGTTACTCTAGATGGTCGAGCGGGAACGAGCAGTACTTC | CASSYSRWSSGNEQYF
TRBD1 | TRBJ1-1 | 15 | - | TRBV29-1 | TGCAGCGTTGAAGTTAGGGGGACAGGGAACACTGAAGCTTTCTTT | CSVEVRGTGNTEAFF
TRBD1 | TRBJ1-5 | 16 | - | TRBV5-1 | TGCGCCAGCAGCACCGGGACAGGGCTCGGGGGGCAGCCCCAGCATTTT | CASSTGTGLGGQPQHF
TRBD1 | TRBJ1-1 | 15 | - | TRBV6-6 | TGTGCCAGCAGCCCTTCGACAGGGGTGAACACTGAAGCTTTCTTT | CASSPSTGVNTEAFF
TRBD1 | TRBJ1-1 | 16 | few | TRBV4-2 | TGTGCCAGCAGCCAACAAATGACAGGGCGAAGGACTGAAGCTTTCTTT | CASSQQMTGRRTEAFF
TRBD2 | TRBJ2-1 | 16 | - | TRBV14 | TGTGCCAGCAGCCGGCGAGCGGGGGGATTCTACAATGAGCAGTTCTTC | CASSRRAGGFYNEQFF
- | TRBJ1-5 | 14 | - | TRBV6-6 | TGTGCCAGCAGGAAGGGAGGGGAGGATCAGCCCCAGCATTTT | CASRKGGEDQPQHF
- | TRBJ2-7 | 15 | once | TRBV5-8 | TGTGCCAGCAGCTTGTGGTCCAGGTCGGGACACGAGCAGTACTTC | CASSLWSRSGHEQYF
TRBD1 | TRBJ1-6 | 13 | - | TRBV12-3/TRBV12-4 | TGTGCCAGCAGCCGGGACAGAAATTCACCCCTCCACTTT | CASSRDRNSPLHF
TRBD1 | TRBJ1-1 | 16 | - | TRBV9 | TGTGCCAGCAGCGTCGGACAGGGGGGAATCAACACTGAAGCTTTCTTT | CASSVGQGGINTEAFF
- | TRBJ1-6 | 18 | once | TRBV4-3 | TGCGCCAGCAGCCCATCCGGGACCTCTATAGCTTGGGAGTCACCCCTCCACTTT | CASSPSGTSIAWESPLHF
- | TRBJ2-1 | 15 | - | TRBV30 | TGTGCCTCTAACTCCGGGCCTGGCTCCTACAATGAGCAGTTCTTC | CASNSGPGSYNEQFF
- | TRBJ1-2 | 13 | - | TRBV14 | TGTGCCAGCAGCCAAGATCTTGAGTATGGCTACACCTTC | CASSQDLEYGYTF
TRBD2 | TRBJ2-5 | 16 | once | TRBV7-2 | TGTGCCAGCAGCCCCCTCCAGCGGGGGGGCGTGGAGACCCAGTACTTC | CASSPLQRGGVETQYF
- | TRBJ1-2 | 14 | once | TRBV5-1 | TGCGCCAGCAGCTTGGATGGGGACGCCTATGGCTACACCTTC | CASSLDGDAYGYTF
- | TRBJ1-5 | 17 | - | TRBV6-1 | TGTGCCAGCAGTGCGGCCGGGACCAAACTTCCCAATCAGCCCCAGCATTTT | CASSAAGTKLPNQPQHF
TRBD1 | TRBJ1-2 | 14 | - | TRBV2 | TGTGCCAGCAGTTCATTACAGGGGGGGTATGGCTACACCTTC | CASSSLQGGYGYTF
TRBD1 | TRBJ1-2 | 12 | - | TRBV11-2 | TGTGCCAGCAGCTCGACAGGGAGTGGCTACACCTTC | CASSSTGSGYTF
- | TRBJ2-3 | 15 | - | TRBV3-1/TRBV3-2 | TGTGCCAGCAGCCAAAGCCGGGGAGCCACAGATACGCAGTATTTT | CASSQSRGATDTQYF
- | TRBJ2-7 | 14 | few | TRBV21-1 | TGTGCCAGCAGCAAAGCGGGGGACTACTACGAGCAGTACTTC | CASSKAGDYYEQYF
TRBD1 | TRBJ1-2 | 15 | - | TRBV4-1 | TGCGCCAGCAGCCAAGACCGGACAGGGTTTTATGGCTACACCTTC | CASSQDRTGFYGYTF
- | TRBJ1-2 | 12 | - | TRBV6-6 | TGTGCCAGCAGTTACGGCTCTGGTGGCTACACCTTC | CASSYGSGGYTF
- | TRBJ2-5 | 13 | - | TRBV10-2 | TGCGCCAGTTCAAGGGAAGGAGGAGAGACCCAGTACTTC | CASSREGGETQYF
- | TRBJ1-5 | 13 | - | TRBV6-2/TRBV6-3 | TGTGCCAGCAGTCCCTGGGGGGGCCAGCCCCAGCATTTT | CASSPWGGQPQHF
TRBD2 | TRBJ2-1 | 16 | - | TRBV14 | TGTGCCAGCAGCCAGGTCCCGGGACTAGCGTGGGATGAGCAGTTCTTC | CASSQVPGLAWDEQFF
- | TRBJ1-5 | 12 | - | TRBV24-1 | TGTGCCACCAGTGACCCGAATCAGCCCCAGCATTTT | CATSDPNQPQHF
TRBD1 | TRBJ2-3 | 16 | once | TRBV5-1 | TGCGCCAGCAGCTTGAGGGACAGGGGGCGTGGAGATACGCAGTATTTT | CASSLRDRGRGDTQYF
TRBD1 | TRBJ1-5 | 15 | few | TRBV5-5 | TGTGCCAGCGACAGTGGGACAGGACTCAATCAGCCCCAGCATTTT | CASDSGTGLNQPQHF
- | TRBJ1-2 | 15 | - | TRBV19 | TGTGCCAGTAGCACCGGGACTGATGTCCTCTATGGCTACACCTTC | CASSTGTDVLYGYTF
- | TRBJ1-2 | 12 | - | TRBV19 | TGTGCCAGTAGCTCAGAAAACTATGGCTACACCTTC | CASSSENYGYTF
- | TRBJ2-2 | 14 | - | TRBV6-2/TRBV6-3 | TGTGCCAGCAGTTACCAGAAGAACACCGGGGAGCTGTTTTTT | CASSYQKNTGELFF
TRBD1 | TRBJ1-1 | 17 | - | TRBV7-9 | TGTGCCAGCAGCCTAACCGGGACAGCCAAGGGAAACACTGAAGCTTTCTTT | CASSLTGTAKGNTEAFF
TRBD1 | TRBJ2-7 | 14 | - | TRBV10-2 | TGCGCCAGCAGTGAGTGGGACAGGGGAGCGGAGCAGTACTTC | CASSEWDRGAEQYF
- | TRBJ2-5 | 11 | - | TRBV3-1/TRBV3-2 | TGTGCCAGCAGCCAGGGGCTGACCCAGTACTTC | CASSQGLTQYF
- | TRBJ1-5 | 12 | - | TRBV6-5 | TGTGCCAGCCGGTTCAGCAATCAGCCCCAGCATTTT | CASRFSNQPQHF
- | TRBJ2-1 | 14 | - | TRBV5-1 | TGCGCCAGCAGCTTGGAGGGGCGGGGCCATGAGCAGTTCTTC | CASSLEGRGHEQFF
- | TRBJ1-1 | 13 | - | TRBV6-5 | TGTGCCACCCCACCCGAGGGCCCCGGGAGGGCTTTCTTT | CATPPEGPGRAFF
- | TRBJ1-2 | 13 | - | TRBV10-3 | TGTGCCATCAGTGAGGAGGCTAACTATGGCTACACCTTC | CAISEEANYGYTF
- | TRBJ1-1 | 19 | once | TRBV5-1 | TGCGCCAGCAGCTTTGTTGCCTTTCGAGGGGCAGGGATGAACACTGAAGCTTTCTTT | CASSFVAFRGAGMNTEAFF
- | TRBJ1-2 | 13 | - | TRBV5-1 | TGCGCCAGCAGCTTGGGGCCAGGGGATGGCTACACCTTC | CASSLGPGDGYTF
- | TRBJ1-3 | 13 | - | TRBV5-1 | TGCGCCAGCAGCTTGTTGACTGGAAACACCATATATTTT | CASSLLTGNTIYF
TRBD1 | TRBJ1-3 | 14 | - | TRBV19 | TGTGCCAGTGAGCCGGGACAGGGCGGAAACACCATATATTTT | CASEPGQGGNTIYF
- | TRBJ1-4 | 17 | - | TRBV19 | TGTGCCAGTAGTATAATAGGGACGATCGCAACTAATGAAAAACTGTTTTTT | CASSIIGTIATNEKLFF
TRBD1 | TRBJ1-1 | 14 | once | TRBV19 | TGTGCCAGTAGGTCGACAGGGATGAACACTGAAGCTTTCTTT | CASRSTGMNTEAFF
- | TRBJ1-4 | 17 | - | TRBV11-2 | TGTGCCAGCAGCCGATCTGTAGTCGGGCCACAGGGCCACGAGCTGTTTTTT | CASSRSVVGPQGHELFF
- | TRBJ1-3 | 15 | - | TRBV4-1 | TGCGCCAGCAGCCAAATCTCCGACTCTGGAAACACCATATATTTT | CASSQISDSGNTIYF